This T cell receptor (beta chain) came from a study of T cell responses to AZD1222 COVID-19 vaccine. General observations from the study: Clonal diversity was possibly underestimated, and white British individuals and females predominated among donors.

Trimming took 7 bases from V and 4 from J, leaving 19 bases between them. This CDR3 region has 15 residues. The germline V gene has CDR1 MNHEY and CDR2 SVGAGI. About this clone itself: Antigen: not known.

Sequencing was performed with immunoSEQ multiplex PCR; in TCRdb, only in-frame clones are kept and a portion is missing. The repertoire includes 90,000 to 150,000 clones, nearly 90% of them detected once, and about 4.5% sits in the top ten. The sample was peripheral blood, taken on day 0 of AZD1222 vaccination. This receptor was obtained from an adult in good health. The V gene is TRBV6-5, the J gene TRBJ1-1, with D maybe TRBD1 (5 bases). CDR3 region: CASIGTAGRTTEAFF. Here the CDR3 DNA reads TGTGCCAGCATAGGGACGGCAGGGCGGACCACTGAAGCTTTCTTT.